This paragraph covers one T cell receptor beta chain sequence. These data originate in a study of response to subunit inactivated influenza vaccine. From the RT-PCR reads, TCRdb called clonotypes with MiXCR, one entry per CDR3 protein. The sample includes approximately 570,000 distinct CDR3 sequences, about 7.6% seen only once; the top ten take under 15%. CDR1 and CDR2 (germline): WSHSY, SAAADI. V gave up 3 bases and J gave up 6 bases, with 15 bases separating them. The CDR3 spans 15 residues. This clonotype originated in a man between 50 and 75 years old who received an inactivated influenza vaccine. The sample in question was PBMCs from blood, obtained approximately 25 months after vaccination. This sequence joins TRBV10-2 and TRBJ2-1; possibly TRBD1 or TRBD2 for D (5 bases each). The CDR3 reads CASSDALGTTNEQFF. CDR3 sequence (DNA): TGCGCCAGCAGTGATGCCCTAGGGACCACCAATGAGCAGTTCTTC.